The entry below describes one T cell receptor beta chain. This sample stems from a study of shared clonotypes between healthy human individuals. The table came from immunoSEQ multiplex PCR; TCRdb's copy has only in-frame clones and leaves some out. The table lists over 1.4 million clones, roughly 97% of them singletons, with about 1% in the top ten. The germline V and J ends were trimmed by 4 bases and 2 bases, with 21 bases remaining between them. The CDR3 totals 17 residues. Germline V lookup: CDR1 SGHDT, CDR2 YYEEEE. This chain connects TRBV5-6 to TRBJ2-5, with D possibly TRBD2 on 5 matching bases. The sample consisted of naive CD4+ T cells sorted from blood. Subset here: CD45RA+ positively selected. The TCR comes from a man aged 25-45 years in good health. CDR3 protein: CASSTGYFGLEQETQYF. CDR3 DNA sequence: TGTGCCAGCAGCACGGGGTACTTTGGGTTGGAGCAAGAGACCCAGTACTTC.